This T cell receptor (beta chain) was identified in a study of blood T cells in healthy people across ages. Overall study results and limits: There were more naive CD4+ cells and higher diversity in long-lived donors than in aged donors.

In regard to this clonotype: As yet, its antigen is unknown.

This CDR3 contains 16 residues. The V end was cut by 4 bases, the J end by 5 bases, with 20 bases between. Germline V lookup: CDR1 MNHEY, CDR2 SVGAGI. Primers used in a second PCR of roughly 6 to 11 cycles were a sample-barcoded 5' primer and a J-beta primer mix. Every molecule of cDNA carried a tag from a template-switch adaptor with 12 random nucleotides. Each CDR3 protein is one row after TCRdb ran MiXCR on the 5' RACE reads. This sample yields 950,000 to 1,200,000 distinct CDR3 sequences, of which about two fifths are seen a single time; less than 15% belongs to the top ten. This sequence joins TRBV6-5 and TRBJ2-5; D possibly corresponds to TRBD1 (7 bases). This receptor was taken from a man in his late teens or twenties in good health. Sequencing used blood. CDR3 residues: CASSSFLATGRETQYF. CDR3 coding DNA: TGTGCCAGCAGTTCTTTTCTCGCGACAGGGAGGGAGACCCAGTACTTC.